This T cell receptor beta chain is drawn from a study of CD8+CD57+ T cells in acquired aplastic anemia. Whole-study findings and limits: Controls and patients did not differ significantly in CD8+ Simpson's diversity.

This clonotype came up many times. Its antigen remains unknown. CDR3 and TCR beta VDJ profiling relied on a genomic DNA template. One entry per CDR3 protein, called by TCRdb with MiXCR from the reads. In the table there are about 160,000 distinct CDR3 sequences, around 40% of which are singletons. CDR1 and CDR2 from the germline V gene are SSHAT and FNYEAQ (reference sequence). The CDR3 is made up of 13 amino acids. Trimming cost V 2 bases and J 0 bases, with 4 bases left between them. The chain combines TRBV7-7 with TRBJ1-1; D is unclear. The sequence came from a human donor in good health. Specimen: sorted CD4+, CD8+, or CD8+CD57+ T cells (not recorded which) from PBMCs. The CDR3 sequence is CASSLRMNTEAFF. The CDR3, as DNA: TGTGCCAGCAGCTTAAGGATGAACACTGAAGCTTTCTTT.